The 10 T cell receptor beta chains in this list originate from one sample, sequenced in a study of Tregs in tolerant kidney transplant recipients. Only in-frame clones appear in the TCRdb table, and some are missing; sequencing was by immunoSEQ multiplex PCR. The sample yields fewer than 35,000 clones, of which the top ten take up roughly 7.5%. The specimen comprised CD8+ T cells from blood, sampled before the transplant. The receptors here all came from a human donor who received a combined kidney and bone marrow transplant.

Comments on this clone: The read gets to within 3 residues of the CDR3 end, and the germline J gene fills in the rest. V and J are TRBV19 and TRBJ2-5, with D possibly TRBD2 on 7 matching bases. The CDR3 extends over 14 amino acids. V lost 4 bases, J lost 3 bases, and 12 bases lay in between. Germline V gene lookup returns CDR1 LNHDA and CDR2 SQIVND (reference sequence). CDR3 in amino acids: CASSTAGAEETQYF. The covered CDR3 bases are TGTGCCAGTAGTACGGCGGGGGCGGAAGAGACC.

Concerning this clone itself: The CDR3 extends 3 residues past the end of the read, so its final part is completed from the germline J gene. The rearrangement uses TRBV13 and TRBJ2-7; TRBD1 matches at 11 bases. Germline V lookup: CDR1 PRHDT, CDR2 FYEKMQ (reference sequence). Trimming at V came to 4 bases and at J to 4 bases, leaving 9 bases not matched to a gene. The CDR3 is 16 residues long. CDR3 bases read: TGTGCCAGCAGCTGGGGACAGGGGGAGGTTGGGTACGAG. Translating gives CASSWGQGEVGYE. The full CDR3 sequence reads CASSWGQGEVGYEQYF.

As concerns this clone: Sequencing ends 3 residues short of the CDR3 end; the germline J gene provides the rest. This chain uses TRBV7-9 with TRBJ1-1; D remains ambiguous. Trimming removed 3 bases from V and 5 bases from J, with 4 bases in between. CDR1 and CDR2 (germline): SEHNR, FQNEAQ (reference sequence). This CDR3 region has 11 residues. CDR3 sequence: CASSLSTEAFF. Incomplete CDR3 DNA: TGTGCCAGCAGCTTGTCGACTGAA.

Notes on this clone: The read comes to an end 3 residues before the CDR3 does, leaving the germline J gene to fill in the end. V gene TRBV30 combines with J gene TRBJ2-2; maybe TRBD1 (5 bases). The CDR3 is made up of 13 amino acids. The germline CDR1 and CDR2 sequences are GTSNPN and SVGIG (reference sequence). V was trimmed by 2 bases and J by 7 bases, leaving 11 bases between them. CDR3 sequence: CAWSFPGHGELFF. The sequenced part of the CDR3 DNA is TGTGCCTGGAGTTTCCCAGGGCACGGGGAG.

The CDR3 region is CASSYGRLAGTSQYF. CDR3 DNA, as far as it was read: TGTGCCAGCAGTTACGGGAGGCTAGCGGGGACCTCG. The chain has TRBV6-2 or TRBV6-3 and TRBJ2-3; TRBD2 aligns across 9 bases. The read ends 3 residues shy of where the CDR3 ends; the end is completed using the germline J gene. Germline V gives CDR1 MNHEY, CDR2 SVGEGT. The CDR3 runs to 15 residues.

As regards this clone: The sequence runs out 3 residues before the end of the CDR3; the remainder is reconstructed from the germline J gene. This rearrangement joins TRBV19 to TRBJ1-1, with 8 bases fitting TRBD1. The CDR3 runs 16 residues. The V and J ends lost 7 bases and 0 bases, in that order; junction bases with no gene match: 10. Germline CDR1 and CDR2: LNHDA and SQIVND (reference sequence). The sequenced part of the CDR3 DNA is TGTGCCAGTACCCGGACAGGGATCGCGATGAACACTGAA. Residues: CASTRTGIAMNTE. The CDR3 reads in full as CASTRTGIAMNTEAFF.

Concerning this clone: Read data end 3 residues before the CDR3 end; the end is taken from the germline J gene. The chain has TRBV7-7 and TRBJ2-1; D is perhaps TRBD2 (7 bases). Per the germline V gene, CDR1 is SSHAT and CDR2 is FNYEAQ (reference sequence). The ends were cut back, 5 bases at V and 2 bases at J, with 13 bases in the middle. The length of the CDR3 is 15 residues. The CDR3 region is CASSQRGGPYNEQFF. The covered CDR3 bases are TGTGCCAGCAGCCAGAGGGGGGGTCCCTACAATGAG.

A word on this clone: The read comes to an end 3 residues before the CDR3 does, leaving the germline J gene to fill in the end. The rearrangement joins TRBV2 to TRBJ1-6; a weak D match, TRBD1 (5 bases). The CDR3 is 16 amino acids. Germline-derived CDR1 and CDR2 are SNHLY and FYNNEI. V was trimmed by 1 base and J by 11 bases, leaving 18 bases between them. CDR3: CASSEGGRDFLAPLHF. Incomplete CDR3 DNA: TGTGCCAGCAGTGAAGGGGGCAGGGATTTTTTGGCACCC.

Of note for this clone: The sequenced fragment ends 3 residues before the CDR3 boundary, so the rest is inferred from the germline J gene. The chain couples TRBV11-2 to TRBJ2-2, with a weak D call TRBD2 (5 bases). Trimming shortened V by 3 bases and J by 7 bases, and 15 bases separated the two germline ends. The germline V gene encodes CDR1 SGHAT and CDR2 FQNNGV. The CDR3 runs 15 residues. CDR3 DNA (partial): TGTGCCAGCAGCTTGGTGGTTGCGGGCGGCGGGGAG. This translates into CASSLVVAGGGE. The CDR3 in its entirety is CASSLVVAGGGELFF.

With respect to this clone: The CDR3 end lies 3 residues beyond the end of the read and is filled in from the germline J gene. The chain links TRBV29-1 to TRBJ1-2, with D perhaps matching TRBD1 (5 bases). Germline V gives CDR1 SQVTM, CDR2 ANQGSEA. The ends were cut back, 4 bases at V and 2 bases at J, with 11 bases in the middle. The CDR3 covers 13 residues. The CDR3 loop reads CSVVVSGNYGYTF. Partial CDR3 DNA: TGCAGCGTTGTTGTCTCAGGGAACTATGGC.